This TCR beta chain appears in the sequencing data of a study of Ad26.COV2.S vaccination and SARS-CoV-2 variants. Study-wide points: Following vaccination, spike-specific CD8+ and CD4+ T cell responses reportedly exhibited substantial breadth.

Sequenced by immunoSEQ multiplex PCR; TCRdb stores in-frame clones only, minus some. The data show over 110,000 clones, about nine tenths seen once. This clone was seen more than once but under ten times. The antigen is undetermined. The clonotype originates from a human donor who had recovered from COVID-19. Source: peripheral blood, taken after recovery from COVID-19.

CDR3 DNA: TGTGCCAGCAGCCTACTCTCTTGGTCTGGAAACACCATATATTTT. Protein product: CASSLLSWSGNTIYF. V usage is TRBV3-1 (or the pseudogene TRBV3-2) and J usage is TRBJ1-3; D is unclear. Germline CDR1 is LGHDT and CDR2 is YNNKEL (reference sequence). V gave up 4 bases and J gave up 1 base, with 11 bases separating them. The CDR3 has 15 residues.